The next 8 T cell receptor beta chains were all read from a single sample in a study of blood T cell repertoires in COVID-19. The table came from immunoSEQ multiplex PCR; TCRdb's copy has only in-frame clones and leaves some out. The sample holds around 100,000 clones, around nine tenths seen once. Sequencing was done on a sample of peripheral blood. The receptor set was obtained from a human donor in a cohort sampled during active COVID-19.

V is TRBV6-5 and J is TRBJ1-6; TRBD1 is a possible D gene (6 bases). Per germline, CDR1 MNHEY and CDR2 SVGAGI. The V end was cut by 6 bases, the J end by 6 bases, with 15 bases between. The CDR3 is 15 residues long. The CDR3 reads CASSREGGSNSPLHF. CDR3 in DNA: TGTGCCAGCAGCCGCGAGGGGGGGAGTAATTCACCCCTCCACTTT.

The chain has TRBV27 and TRBJ1-1; possibly TRBD1 for D (5 bases). The CDR3 is 14 residues long. Germline lookup yields CDR1 MNHEY and CDR2 SMNVEV (reference sequence). Trimming took off 5 bases at V and 2 bases at J, with 12 bases between the two ends. Written as DNA, the CDR3 is TGTGCCAGCAGTCCCCCAGGGCTAAACACTGAAGCTTTCTTT. Translated, it gives CASSPPGLNTEAFF.

The chain has TRBV6-5 and TRBJ1-2; 8 bases match TRBD1. This CDR3 contains 14 residues. The V gene's germline CDR1 is MNHEY and CDR2 SVGAGI. With 9 bases clipped from V and 0 bases from J, the junction kept 6 bases outside the gene matches. The CDR3: CASGQGRTNYGYTF. CDR3 bases: TGTGCCAGTGGACAGGGAAGAACTAACTATGGCTACACCTTC.

This chain uses TRBV19 with TRBJ1-6; possible D gene TRBD1, 6 bases. CDR1 is LNHDA, CDR2 SQIVND, per germline (reference sequence). V lost 3 bases and J lost 7, with 19 bases in between. The CDR3 loop spans 17 amino acids. CDR3 sequence (DNA): TGTGCCAGTAGTATTCCTACGGCCCCGGGACAAAATTCACCCCTCCACTTT. Encoded protein: CASSIPTAPGQNSPLHF.

V usage is TRBV20-1 and J usage is TRBJ2-1, with D perhaps matching TRBD2 (6 bases). V lost 5 bases and J 13 bases, leaving 15 bases between the germline ends. The length of the CDR3 is 11 residues. Per germline, CDR1 DFQATT and CDR2 SNEGSKA (reference sequence). CDR3 in DNA: TGCAGTGCTGGGGCTTCGCGGGACCAGTTCTTC. It encodes CSAGASRDQFF.

The chain employs TRBV4-2 and TRBJ1-5, with 9 positions matching TRBD1. This CDR3 has 21 amino acids. The junction had 20 bases not matched to a gene; V was cut back by 0 bases and J by 5 bases. Germline V gene data show CDR1 as LGHNA and CDR2 as YNFKEQ. CDR3 in amino acids: CASSQDYMQNRGRRVDQPQHF. In nucleotides, the CDR3 is TGTGCCAGCAGCCAAGATTATATGCAGAACAGGGGGCGCAGAGTGGATCAGCCCCAGCATTTT.

This chain joins TRBV6-5 and TRBJ1-5, with D possibly TRBD1 on 5 matching bases. This CDR3 comprises 14 residues. V was cut by 6 bases and J by 3 bases, with 12 bases left in between. Looked up from germline, CDR1 is MNHEY and CDR2 is SVGAGI. The CDR3 DNA reads as TGTGCCAGCAGCTTTGGGGGGGACAATCAGCCCCAGCATTTT. It codes for CASSFGGDNQPQHF.

This rearrangement joins TRBV5-1 to TRBJ2-2, with 7 bases identical to TRBD2. Germline CDR1 SGHRS, CDR2 YFSETQ. Unmatched junction bases numbered 14, after V lost 6 bases and J lost 3 bases. The CDR3 spans 17 residues. The CDR3: CASTLRDYERHTGELFF. Written as DNA, the CDR3 is TGCGCCAGCACTCTGAGGGACTATGAACGGCACACCGGGGAGCTGTTTTTT.